The sequence of this T cell receptor beta chain was determined in a study of T cell responses to AZD1222 COVID-19 vaccine. Comments on this clone: Relative to the germline gene, one junction end is altered; a read error may explain this.

The CDR3 contains 15 residues. CDR1 SSHAT and CDR2 FNYEAQ come from the germline V gene (reference sequence). Sequencing used immunoSEQ multiplex PCR; TCRdb keeps in-frame clones, though not all of them. The sample holds more than 80,000 clones, approximately 90% seen once. This specimen was peripheral blood, taken 28 days after the second AZD1222 dose. This TCR came from an adult who received the AZD1222 COVID-19 vaccine. V and J are TRBV7-7 and TRBJ2-1, with TRBD2 identical over 8 bases. CDR3 protein: CASSSGPSGYNEQFF. CDR3 DNA: TGTGCTAGCAGCTCAGGGCCTAGCGGGTACAATGAGCAGTTCTTC.